What follows are 6 T cell receptor beta chains derived from one specimen sequenced in a study of T cell responses to AZD1222 COVID-19 vaccine. Profiling relied on immunoSEQ multiplex PCR, and the TCRdb table lists in-frame clones only, not all of them. The table shows 130,000 or so clones, with around 83% occurring only once. This specimen was peripheral blood, taken 28 days after the second AZD1222 dose. The origin of the receptors is an adult who received the AZD1222 COVID-19 vaccine.

The CDR3 coding sequence is TGTGCCAGCAGCCAAGGACCGGGGGCCCAGTACTTC. Its protein product is CASSQGPGAQYF. The chain couples TRBV3-1 (or the pseudogene TRBV3-2) to TRBJ2-5, with D perhaps TRBD2 (6 bases). The germline V gene encodes CDR1 LGHDT and CDR2 YNNKEL (reference sequence). The CDR3 is 12 amino acids. V gave up 1 base and J gave up 9 bases, with 9 bases separating them.

For this clone: Because the CDR3's place on the DNA is in doubt, the DNA is left out and the CDR3 is given as listed by TCRdb. The rearrangement links TRBV7-9 to TRBJ2-5; the table's D call of TRBD2 was not tested on the DNA. Germline V gene data show CDR1 as SEHNR and CDR2 as FQNEAQ (reference sequence). The CDR3 numbers 15 amino acids, ends counted. This chain's CDR3 is CASSLGFGEGETQYF.

The gene calls are TRBV18 and TRBJ1-3; TRBD1 agrees at 11 bases. The V segment lost 6 bases and the J segment 4 bases; nucleotides outside the gene matches: 11. The CDR3 contains 17 residues. The germline gives CDR1 KGHSH, CDR2 LQKENI. The CDR3 DNA follows: TGTGCCAGCTCTCCGCATGGACAGGGGGCTTCGGGAAACACCATATATTTT. It is translated as CASSPHGQGASGNTIYF.

V gene TRBV11-2 combines with J gene TRBJ1-1; the D is unclear. This CDR3 has 12 residues. The germline gives CDR1 SGHAT, CDR2 FQNNGV. Trimming cost V 5 bases and J 0 bases, with 4 bases left between them. CDR3 DNA sequence: TGTGCCAGCAGCCAGCTGAACACTGAAGCTTTCTTT. This translates into CASSQLNTEAFF.

The chain combines TRBV12-3 or TRBV12-4 with TRBJ1-2, with unresolved D. The V gene lost 5 bases and the J gene lost 5 bases, with 12 bases spanning the gap. The CDR3 loop spans 13 amino acids. In nucleotides, the CDR3 is TGTGCCAGCAGTGACCAGGACCCATATGGCTACACCTTC. Encoded protein: CASSDQDPYGYTF.

V and J are TRBV18 and TRBJ2-1; D unresolved. The CDR3 totals 13 residues. CDR1 is KGHSH, CDR2 LQKENI, per germline. V lost 2 bases to trimming and J lost 2 bases, with 4 bases between them. CDR3: CASSPGPYNEQFF. CDR3 DNA sequence: TGTGCCAGCTCACCAGGGCCCTACAATGAGCAGTTCTTC.